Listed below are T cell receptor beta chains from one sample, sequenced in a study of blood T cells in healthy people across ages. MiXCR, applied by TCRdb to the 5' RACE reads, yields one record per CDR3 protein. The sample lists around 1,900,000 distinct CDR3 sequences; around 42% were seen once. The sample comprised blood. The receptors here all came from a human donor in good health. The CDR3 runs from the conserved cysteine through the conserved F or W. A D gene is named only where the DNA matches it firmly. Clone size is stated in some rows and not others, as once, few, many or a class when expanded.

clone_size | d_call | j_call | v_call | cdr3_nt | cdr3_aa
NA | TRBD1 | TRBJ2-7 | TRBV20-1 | TGCAGTGCTCCGGACAGGGGGGCCTCCTACGAGCAGTACTTC | CSAPDRGASYEQYF
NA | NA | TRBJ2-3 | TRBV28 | TGTGCCAGCAGAGCAACAGGGTCGGCACCCACAGATACGCAGTATTTT | CASRATGSAPTDTQYF
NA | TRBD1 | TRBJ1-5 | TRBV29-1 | TGCAGCGGGCCGGACAGGGGCTCTCAGCCCCAGCATTTT | CSGPDRGSQPQHF
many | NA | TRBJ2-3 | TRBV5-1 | TGTGCCAGCTCACCAGGGAGCACAGATACGCAGTATTTT | CASSPGSTDTQYF
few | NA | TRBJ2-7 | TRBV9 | TGTGCCAGCAGTGGTCTTAGCTCCTACGAGCAGTACTTC | CASSGLSSYEQYF
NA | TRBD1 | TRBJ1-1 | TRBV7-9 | TGTGCCAGCAGCTCGGGACAGGGGATCGTGGCTTTCTTT | CASSSGQGIVAFF
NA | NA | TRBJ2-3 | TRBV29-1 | TGCAGCGGGAGAAACAGGGGGGGGCGGACAGATACGCAGTATTTT | CSGRNRGGRTDTQYF
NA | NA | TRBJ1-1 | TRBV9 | TGTGCCAGCAGCGAGGACCTTTACGGGTACGCTTTCTTT | CASSEDLYGYAFF
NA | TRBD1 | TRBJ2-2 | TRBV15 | TGTGCCACCAGCAGAGTATCACCGGGACAGGAGAACACCGGGGAGCTGTTTTTT | CATSRVSPGQENTGELFF
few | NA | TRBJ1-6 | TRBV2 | TGTGCCAGCAGTGAAGCGGGCAGGCCCCTCCACTTT | CASSEAGRPLHF
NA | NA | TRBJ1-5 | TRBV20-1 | TGCAGTGCTAGAGACCTCTTCGAGTGGGGGGCTAGGGATCAGCCCCAGCATTTT | CSARDLFEWGARDQPQHF
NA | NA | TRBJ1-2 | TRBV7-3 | TGTGCCAGCAGCTTAGGACACTTTTATGGCAACACCTTC | CASSLGHFYGNTF
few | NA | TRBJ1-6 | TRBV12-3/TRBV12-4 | TGTGCCAGCAGTTTAAATCCTAATTCACCCCTCCACTTT | CASSLNPNSPLHF
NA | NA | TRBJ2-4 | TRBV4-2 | TGTGCCAGCAGCCACCCGGACAGTCGGAACATTCAGTACTTC | CASSHPDSRNIQYF
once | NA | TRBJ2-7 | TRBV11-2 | TGTACCAGCAGCTTAATGTCCTACGAGCAGTACTTC | CTSSLMSYEQYF
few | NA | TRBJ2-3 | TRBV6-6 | TGTGCCAGCAGTTGGGTGGAGGGTACAGATACGCAGTATTTT | CASSWVEGTDTQYF
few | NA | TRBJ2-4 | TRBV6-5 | TGTGCCAGCAGTTACTCCCCCGGTGGCGCCGCCTCGGGGGAGCAGTACTTC | CASSYSPGGAASGEQYF
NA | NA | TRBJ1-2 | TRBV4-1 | TGCGCCAGCAGCCACCCGACAGTCAACTATGGCTACACCTTC | CASSHPTVNYGYTF
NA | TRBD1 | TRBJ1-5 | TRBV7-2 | TGTGCCAGCAGCTTAGGGACAGGGGCCTATAGCAATCAGCCCCAGCATTTT | CASSLGTGAYSNQPQHF
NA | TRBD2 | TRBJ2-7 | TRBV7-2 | TGTGCCAGCAGCTCCCCTAGCGGGGGAACAAGGTACGAGCAGTACTTC | CASSSPSGGTRYEQYF
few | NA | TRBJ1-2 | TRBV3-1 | TGTGCCAGCAGCCAACGGGGGGTTGACTATGGCTACACCTTC | CASSQRGVDYGYTF
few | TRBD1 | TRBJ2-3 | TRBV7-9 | TGTGCCAGCAGCAATAGACAGGGTCCGCAGTATTTT | CASSNRQGPQYF
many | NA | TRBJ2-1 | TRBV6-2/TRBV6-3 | TGTGCCAGCAGTTACTCGAGTTCTTCTACCGGGCACGATTCCTACAATGAGCAGTTCTTC | CASSYSSSSTGHDSYNEQFF
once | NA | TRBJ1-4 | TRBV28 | TGTGCCAGCAGAATCGGCGGAATGGCAACTAATGAAAAACTGTTTTTT | CASRIGGMATNEKLFF
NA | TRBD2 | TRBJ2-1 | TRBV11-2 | TGTGCCAGCAGCTTTTTAGCGGGGCCGCGTCGGGCAGATGAGCAGTTCTTC | CASSFLAGPRRADEQFF
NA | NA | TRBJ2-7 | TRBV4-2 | TGTGCCAGCAGCCAAGGGGGCGGCTACTACGAGCAGTACTTC | CASSQGGGYYEQYF
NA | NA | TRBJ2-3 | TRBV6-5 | TGTGCCAGCAGTTACTCGTCCGGGACCTACACAGATACGCAGTATTTT | CASSYSSGTYTDTQYF
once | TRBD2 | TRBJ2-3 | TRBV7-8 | TGTTCCAGCAGCCCGCGTTCCGGGACTAGCGGGGGGCTAACCACAGATACGCAGTATTTT | CSSSPRSGTSGGLTTDTQYF
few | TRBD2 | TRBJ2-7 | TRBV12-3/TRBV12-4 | TGTGCCAGCCTCCCTAGCGGGGGGGCTTTCTACGAGCAGTACTTC | CASLPSGGAFYEQYF
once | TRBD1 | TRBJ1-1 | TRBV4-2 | TGTGCCAGCAGCCCCTCACTGGGGACAGGCAGCACTGAAGCTTTCTTT | CASSPSLGTGSTEAFF